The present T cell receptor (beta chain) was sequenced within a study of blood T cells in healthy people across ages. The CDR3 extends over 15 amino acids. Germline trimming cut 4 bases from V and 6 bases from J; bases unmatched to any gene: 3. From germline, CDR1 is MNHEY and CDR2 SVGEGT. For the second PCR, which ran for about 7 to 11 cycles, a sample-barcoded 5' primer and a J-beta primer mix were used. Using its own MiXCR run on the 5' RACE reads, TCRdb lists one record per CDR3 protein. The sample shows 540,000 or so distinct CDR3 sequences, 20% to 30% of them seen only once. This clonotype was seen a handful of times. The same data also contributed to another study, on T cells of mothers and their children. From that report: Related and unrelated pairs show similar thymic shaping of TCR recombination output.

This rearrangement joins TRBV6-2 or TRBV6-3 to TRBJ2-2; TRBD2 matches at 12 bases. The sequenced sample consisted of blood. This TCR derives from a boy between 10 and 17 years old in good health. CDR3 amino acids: CASSWTSGIAGELFF. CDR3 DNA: TGTGCCAGCAGTTGGACTAGCGGGATAGCCGGGGAGCTGTTTTTT.